One and the same sample provided the 24 T cell receptor beta chains below, sequenced in a study of T-cell reconstitution after alpha-beta-depleted transplantation in children. Unique molecular identifiers were incorporated into the prepared TCRbeta library. TCRdb re-called the PCR reads with MiXCR, one entry per CDR3 protein. The sample consists of about 420,000 distinct CDR3 sequences, roughly 10% of them appearing once. The specimen was PBMCs from the stem cell graft donor, collected from the stem cell graft. The source is a human donor who donated a stem cell graft to a child with acute myeloid leukemia.

The sample holds many counts of this clonotype. The chain employs TRBV12-3 or TRBV12-4 and TRBJ2-7; 7 bases line up with TRBD1. This CDR3 has 14 amino acids. With 0 bases clipped from V and 3 bases from J, the junction kept 2 bases outside the gene matches. The CDR3 DNA is TGTGCCAGCAGTTTAGCCGGACAGGTCTACGAGCAGTACTTC. Translation: CASSLAGQVYEQYF.

This clonotype came up many times. The V and J genes are TRBV5-1 and TRBJ2-1, with D unclear. In germline, CDR1 is SGHRS, CDR2 YFSETQ. The CDR3 contains 12 residues. Trimming removed 2 bases at V and 3 bases at J, with 3 bases between. CDR3 bases: TGCGCCAGCAGCTTTGACTACAATGAGCAGTTCTTC. Its translation is CASSFDYNEQFF.

In this sample, this clonotype turned up many times. The chain uses TRBV27 and TRBJ2-7; 11 bases agree with TRBD2. From germline, CDR1 is MNHEY and CDR2 SMNVEV (reference sequence). The CDR3 is 16 amino acids. V shed 6 bases, J shed 3 bases, and the junction held 10 bases outside the gene matches. CDR3 protein: CASSVVGTSGRYEQYF. CDR3 in DNA: TGTGCCAGCAGCGTAGTAGGGACTAGCGGTCGCTACGAGCAGTACTTC.

This clonotype came up a few times. The J gene is TRBJ2-6, the V gene TRBV18; possible D gene TRBD1, 6 bases. Germline values: CDR1 KGHSH, CDR2 LQKENI. This CDR3 has 16 residues. V was pared by 2 bases and J by 2 bases, with 10 bases between. DNA of the CDR3: TGTGCCAGCTCACCAGAGGGGGTTACTGGGGCCAACGTCCTGACTTTC. Protein product: CASSPEGVTGANVLTF.

J is TRBJ2-7 and V is TRBV20-1; the D gene is possibly TRBD2 (6 bases). CDR1 DFQATT and CDR2 SNEGSKA come from the germline V gene (reference sequence). Trimming took 3 bases from V and 5 from J, leaving 11 bases between them. The CDR3 length is 12 residues. CDR3 coding DNA: TGCAGTGCTAGGACTAGTGAAAACGAGCAGTACGTC. Its translation is CSARTSENEQYV.

The V gene is TRBV4-2, the J gene TRBJ2-7; possibly TRBD1 or TRBD2 for D (5 bases each). CDR1 and CDR2 from the germline V gene are LGHNA and YNFKEQ. This CDR3 has 15 amino acids. Trimming removed 2 bases from V and 1 base from J, with 12 bases in between. The CDR3 here is CASSQLVEGSYEQYF. CDR3 DNA sequence: TGTGCCAGCAGCCAACTGGTAGAGGGGTCCTACGAGCAGTACTTC.

The chain has TRBV5-1 and TRBJ2-3, with D perhaps matching TRBD1 (5 bases). V was shortened by 2 bases and J by 2 bases, with 6 bases between the two germline ends. CDR1 is SGHRS and CDR2 is YFSETQ in the germline V gene. This CDR3 is 13 amino acids long. CDR3 loop: CASSFGATDTQYF. CDR3 nucleotide sequence: TGCGCCAGCAGCTTTGGGGCCACAGATACGCAGTATTTT.

The chain combines TRBV4-1 with TRBJ2-1, with 11 nucleotides matching TRBD2. CDR1 is MGHRA and CDR2 is YSYEKL in the germline V gene. The CDR3 is 16 amino acids. The junction had 5 bases not matched to a gene; V was cut back by 6 bases and J by 1 base. CDR3 sequence reads: CASRLLAGGSYNEQFF. CDR3 DNA: TGCGCCAGCAGACTTCTAGCGGGAGGTTCCTACAATGAGCAGTTCTTC.

This clonotype has more than one count but fewer than ten. This chain connects TRBV5-1 to TRBJ2-7, with TRBD2 matching over 9 bases. Trimming took 0 bases from V and 6 from J; bases not matched to a gene: 7. Germline CDR1 and CDR2: SGHRS and YFSETQ. This CDR3 is 15 amino acids long. CDR3 nucleotide sequence: TGCGCCAGCAGCTTGGGACTAGCGGTGCCAGTCGAGCAGTACTTC. This codes for CASSLGLAVPVEQYF.

The V gene is TRBV7-9, the J gene TRBJ2-2; D tentatively reads TRBD1 or TRBD2 (5 bases each). Trimming took 3 bases from V and 3 from J, leaving 14 bases between them. The CDR3 contains 16 residues. Per the germline V gene, CDR1 is SEHNR and CDR2 is FQNEAQ (reference sequence). The CDR3 sequence is CASSFEGQYYTGELFF. The CDR3 bases are TGTGCCAGCAGCTTTGAGGGGCAGTATTACACCGGGGAGCTGTTTTTT.

This sequence joins TRBV27 and TRBJ2-6, with 7 bases aligning to TRBD1. This CDR3 has 18 residues. Per germline, CDR1 MNHEY and CDR2 SMNVEV (reference sequence). The V and J ends lost 5 bases and 0 bases, in that order; junction bases with no gene match: 10. The chain's CDR3 is CASSPTLGQLSGANVLTF. DNA for the CDR3: TGTGCCAGCAGTCCAACCTTGGGACAGCTCTCTGGGGCCAACGTCCTGACTTTC.

The CDR3 sequence: CASSLGPTSGGALQETQYF. The CDR3 DNA follows: TGTGCCAGCAGCTTAGGACCCACTAGCGGGGGGGCCCTCCAAGAGACCCAGTACTTC. The gene calls are TRBV7-6 and TRBJ2-5; 13 positions match TRBD2. CDR3 length: 19 residues. Looked up from germline, CDR1 is SGHVS and CDR2 is FNYEAQ. V trimming: 1 base; J trimming: 1 base; junction bases outside the gene matches: 9.

The chain carries TRBV20-1 and TRBJ1-2; no firm D call. The germline V gene encodes CDR1 DFQATT and CDR2 SNEGSKA (reference sequence). V lost 3 bases and J lost 4, with 12 bases in between. The CDR3 has 13 amino acids. CDR3 sequence: CSASDGISYGYTF. CDR3 DNA sequence: TGCAGTGCTAGTGATGGGATATCCTATGGCTACACCTTC.

The chain has TRBV27 and TRBJ2-7; maybe TRBD1 (5 bases). The germline V gene encodes CDR1 MNHEY and CDR2 SMNVEV (reference sequence). Trimming left V 5 bases short and J 2 bases short, with 13 bases between. The CDR3 length is 14 residues. In DNA form, the CDR3 reads TGTGCCAGCAGTCCCTACGACAGCACCTACGAGCAGTACTTC. Translating gives CASSPYDSTYEQYF.

The chain joins TRBV15 to TRBJ2-7, with D possibly being TRBD1 (5 bases). From germline, CDR1 is LNHNV and CDR2 YYDKDF (reference sequence). V gave up 0 bases and J gave up 3 bases, with 6 bases separating them. The CDR3 runs to 13 residues. CDR3 DNA sequence: TGTGCCACCAGCAGAGAGACAGTCTACGAGCAGTACTTC. It yields the protein CATSRETVYEQYF.

This clonotype was seen only a few times. The chain is built from TRBV15 and TRBJ2-1, with D perhaps being TRBD1 or TRBD2 (6 bases each). The CDR3 length is 15 residues. The ends were cut back, 5 bases at V and 5 bases at J, with 16 bases in the middle. CDR1 is LNHNV, CDR2 YYDKDF, per germline (reference sequence). The CDR3 region is CATSWGVRGDNEQFF. CDR3 bases: TGTGCCACCAGCTGGGGGGTTAGGGGGGACAATGAGCAGTTCTTC. Full variable domain (rest looked up from reference TRBV15 and TRBJ2-1): DAMVIQNPRYQVTQFGKPVTLSCSQTLNHNVMYWYQQKSSQAPKLLFHYYDKDFNNEADTPDNFQSRRPNTSFCFLDIRSPGLGDTAMYLCATSWGVRGDNEQFFGPGTRLTVL.

The rearrangement links TRBV20-1 to TRBJ2-1; 10 bases line up with TRBD2. Germline V gene lookup returns CDR1 DFQATT and CDR2 SNEGSKA (reference sequence). This CDR3 is 14 amino acids long. J was trimmed by 10 bases and V by 3 bases; bases with no gene match: 9. The CDR3 nucleotides are TGCAGTGCTAGGCGGGTAGCGGGAGGCACCGAGCAGTTCTTC. Translation: CSARRVAGGTEQFF.

The J gene is TRBJ2-5, the V gene TRBV7-2; D not resolved. Germline CDR1 is SGHTA and CDR2 is FQGNSA. V gave up 3 bases and J gave up 0 bases, with 11 bases separating them. The CDR3 is 15 amino acids. CDR3 protein: CASSFRRSYQETQYF. CDR3 DNA sequence: TGTGCCAGCAGCTTCCGGCGGTCTTACCAAGAGACCCAGTACTTC.

About this clonotype: One junction end does not reproduce the germline sequence, and a read error may be involved. The V and J genes are TRBV7-2 and TRBJ2-1, with TRBD2 matching over 12 bases. Germline V gene data show CDR1 as SGHTA and CDR2 as FQGNSA. This CDR3 is built from 15 residues. The CDR3 DNA is TGTGCCAGCAGCTTCGGGACTAGCGGGTACAATGACCAGTTCTTC. Residues: CASSFGTSGYNDQFF.

This clonotype was observed a few times. The chain employs TRBV7-9 and TRBJ2-3, with TRBD2 matching over 16 bases. The germline V gene has CDR1 SEHNR and CDR2 FQNEAQ (reference sequence). The CDR3 is 17 amino acids. V was clipped by 5 bases and J by 3 bases; unmatched bases: 5. The CDR3 nucleotides read TGTGCCAGCAGCGGGACTAGCGGGGGGGCTCGAACAGATACGCAGTATTTT. Its translation: CASSGTSGGARTDTQYF. Together with reference TRBV7-9 and TRBJ2-3, the CDR3 gives the full variable domain: DTGVSQNPRHKITKRGQNVTFRCDPISEHNRLYWYRQTLGQGPEFLTYFQNEAQLEKSRLLSDRFSAERPKGSFSTLEIQRTEQGDSAMYLCASSGTSGGARTDTQYFGPGTRLTVL.

This clonotype was recorded a few times. The J gene is TRBJ2-2, the V gene TRBV29-1; 8 bases align to TRBD1. The CDR3 runs 14 residues. Germline trimming cut 4 bases from V and 0 bases from J; bases unmatched to any gene: 1. Germline assignment: CDR1 SQVTM and CDR2 ANQGSEA. DNA for the CDR3: TGCAGCGTTGTGGACAGGGCGAACACCGGGGAGCTGTTTTTT. Translation: CSVVDRANTGELFF.

This clonotype was detected many times. The chain is built from TRBV6-1 and TRBJ2-1, with 8 bases aligning to TRBD1. Germline lookup yields CDR1 MNHNS and CDR2 SASEGT. The CDR3 consists of 14 residues. Trimming at V came to 6 bases and at J to 6 bases, leaving 7 bases not matched to a gene. The CDR3, as DNA: TGTGCCAGCAGCAGGGGGCATGGGCGCAATGAGCAGTTCTTC. Translating it yields CASSRGHGRNEQFF.

The chain is built from TRBV7-2 and TRBJ2-7, with a tentative D call TRBD1 (5 bases). The CDR3 is 15 amino acids. The germline V and J ends were trimmed by 1 base and 4 bases, with 14 bases remaining between them. Looked up from germline, CDR1 is SGHTA and CDR2 is FQGNSA. For the CDR3, the DNA is TGTGCCAGCAGCTTAGGTGGAACAGGCCCTTACGAGCAGTACGTC. Its translation: CASSLGGTGPYEQYV.

This clonotype has more than one count but fewer than ten. V and J are TRBV29-1 and TRBJ1-4, with 8 bases matching TRBD1. Unmatched junction bases numbered 9, after V lost 5 bases and J lost 7 bases. Germline V gives CDR1 SQVTM, CDR2 ANQGSEA. This CDR3 has 14 amino acids. CDR3 sequence (DNA): TGCAGCGTTATAGTGGACAGGGCCCCTGAAAAACTGTTTTTT. Protein product: CSVIVDRAPEKLFF.